Listed here are 19 T cell receptor beta chains from one sample, sequenced in a study of T cells in Graves' hyperthyroidism and ophthalmopathy. Using RNA transcripts as the source, TCR beta CDR3 regions were amplified. The primer set for the first-round RT-PCR of the TCR CDR3 was HTBI. TCRdb re-called the multiplex PCR reads with MiXCR, one entry per CDR3 protein. Of 300,000 to 450,000 distinct CDR3 sequences in the sample, 15% to 20% were seen once. Material: blood. The origin of the receptors is a middle-aged woman with Graves' ophthalmopathy.

This clonotype was counted many times. The chain uses TRBV27 and TRBJ1-1; no clear D gene. The V end lost 6 bases, the J end lost 0 bases, and 11 bases lay between the germline ends. CDR3 size: 14 residues. Germline-derived CDR1 and CDR2 are MNHEY and SMNVEV (reference sequence). The CDR3 coding sequence is TGTGCCAGCAGCCCCGGGCCGATGAACACTGAAGCTTTCTTT. It encodes CASSPGPMNTEAFF.

This clonotype was detected ten times or more. This chain uses TRBV28 with TRBJ2-7, with TRBD2 matching 11 bases. Trimming removed 6 bases from V and 2 bases from J; junction bases left unmatched: 12. In germline, CDR1 is MDHEN, CDR2 SYDVKM. This CDR3 region has 17 residues. The CDR3, as DNA: TGTGCCAGCAGAAACCCTTTAGCGGGAGGGCCTACCTACGAGCAGTACTTC. It translates to CASRNPLAGGPTYEQYF. The full variable domain, completed using reference TRBV28 and TRBJ2-7, is DVKVTQSSRYLVKRTGEKVFLECVQDMDHENMFWYRQDPGLGLRLIYFSYDVKMKEKGDIPEGYSVSREKKERFSLILESASTNQTSMYLCASRNPLAGGPTYEQYFGPGTRLTVT.

The J gene is TRBJ2-6, the V gene TRBV30; weak D call: TRBD2 (5 bases). CDR3 length: 17 residues. The V gene lost 2 bases and the J gene lost 0 bases, with 14 bases spanning the gap. Germline loops: CDR1 GTSNPN, CDR2 SVGIG (reference sequence). Here the CDR3 reads CAWSRGLPSSGANVLTF. CDR3 nucleotides: TGTGCCTGGAGTCGTGGACTCCCGAGCTCTGGGGCCAACGTCCTGACTTTC. The whole variable domain, remainder taken from reference TRBV30 and TRBJ2-6, is SQTIHQWPATLVQPVGSPLSLECTVEGTSNPNLYWYRQAAGRGLQLLFYSVGIGQISSEVPQNLSASRPQDRQFILSSKKLLLSDSGFYLCAWSRGLPSSGANVLTFGAGSRLTVL.

This clonotype was observed many times. This sequence joins TRBV19 and TRBJ2-2; no clear D. This CDR3 contains 13 residues. Trimming took 6 bases from V and 6 from J, leaving 11 bases between them. Germline CDR1 and CDR2: LNHDA and SQIVND (reference sequence). The CDR3 here is CASRDRTAGELFF. The CDR3 nucleotides are TGTGCCAGTAGGGACCGAACGGCCGGGGAGCTGTTTTTT.

The sample holds a few counts of this clonotype. This chain connects TRBV7-2 to TRBJ1-5, with D uncertain. Trimming pared 1 base from V and 6 bases from J, leaving 7 bases between. CDR3 length equals 13 residues. The germline V gene has CDR1 SGHTA and CDR2 FQGNSA. The CDR3 coding sequence is TGTGCCAGCAGCTTAGTAACCGTTCAGCCCCAGCATTTT. Amino acids: CASSLVTVQPQHF.

A note on this clonotype: A read error may be the cause here, since a much bigger clone is one base away. The chain employs TRBV24-1 and TRBJ2-4, with D perhaps matching TRBD2 (5 bases). The CDR3 is 13 amino acids. Germline V gene lookup returns CDR1 KGHDR and CDR2 SFDVKD. This chain's CDR3 is CATSHFPADIQYF. DNA of the CDR3: TGTGCCACCAGTCATTTCCCAGCGGACATTCAGTACTTC.

The chain links TRBV30 to TRBJ1-2, with no clear D. Trimming pared 0 bases from V and 8 bases from J, leaving 19 bases between. Per germline, CDR1 GTSNPN and CDR2 SVGIG (reference sequence). The CDR3 spans 15 residues. This chain's CDR3 is CAWSVPIRRGGGYTF. CDR3 bases: TGTGCCTGGAGTGTACCGATAAGGCGGGGAGGAGGCTACACCTTC.

This clonotype was observed a few times. This rearrangement joins TRBV6-2 or TRBV6-3 to TRBJ2-7; D remains ambiguous. Looked up from germline, CDR1 is MNHEY and CDR2 is SVGEGT. V lost 6 bases to trimming and J lost 3 bases, with 15 bases between them. The CDR3 runs 14 residues. Here the CDR3 reads CASSQDLRVYEQYF. The CDR3 DNA is TGTGCCAGCAGCCAAGATTTGAGAGTCTACGAGCAGTACTTC.

About this clonotype: A much larger clone differs by one base, so this may be a read error. Because it lacks the conserved phenylalanine or tryptophan at the end, this CDR3 is likely a read error. This chain links TRBV5-4 with TRBJ2-7; D possibly corresponds to TRBD1 (5 bases). The germline CDR1 and CDR2 sequences are SGHNT and YYREEE (reference sequence). The CDR3 has 13 amino acids. Trimming took off 0 bases at V and 6 bases at J, with 10 bases between the two ends. CDR3 nucleotide sequence: TGTGCCAGCAGCTTGGATTCAGGGCTCGAGCAGTACCTC. Protein product: CASSLDSGLEQYL.

In this sample, this clonotype turned up many times. The chain uses TRBV5-5 and TRBJ1-1, with 9 bases lining up with TRBD1. The V gene's germline CDR1 is SGHKS and CDR2 YYEKEE (reference sequence). Trimming at V came to 3 bases and at J to 3 bases, leaving 6 bases not matched to a gene. This CDR3 has 15 residues. The CDR3 loop is CASSWGTGKYTEAFF. CDR3 coding DNA: TGTGCCAGCAGCTGGGGGACAGGGAAGTACACTGAAGCTTTCTTT.

This clonotype was picked up many times. The chain carries TRBV6-1 and TRBJ1-2, with a weak D call TRBD1 (5 bases). V was trimmed by 2 bases and J by 4 bases, leaving 5 bases between them. The CDR3 runs to 12 residues. Germline-derived CDR1 and CDR2 are MNHNS and SASEGT. CDR3 DNA: TGTGCCAGCAGTGAAAGGGGCTATGGCTACACCTTC. This encodes CASSERGYGYTF.

The V gene is TRBV28, the J gene TRBJ1-2, with TRBD1 matching over 12 bases. This CDR3 comprises 16 residues. CDR1 and CDR2 from the germline V gene are MDHEN and SYDVKM. The ends lost 5 bases at V and 4 bases at J; junction bases unmatched: 8. CDR3 nucleotides: TGTGCCAGCAGTGACGCCGGGACAGGGGGCACCTATGGCTACACCTTC. Translation: CASSDAGTGGTYGYTF.

In this sample, this clonotype turned up once. The chain links TRBV28 to TRBJ1-2; D is unresolved. Germline V gene data show CDR1 as MDHEN and CDR2 as SYDVKM. CDR3 length: 13 amino acids. Between the trimmed V and J ends, which lost 6 bases and 5 bases, there was a span of 13 bases. The CDR3 nucleotides read TGTGCCAGCAGGATTCCGACCGGATATGGCTACACCTTC. Amino acid sequence: CASRIPTGYGYTF.

In this sample, this clonotype turned up many times. The junction departs from the called germline gene at one end, perhaps through a read error. The chain couples TRBV6-1 to TRBJ1-2; D ambiguous. Germline V gene data show CDR1 as MNHNS and CDR2 as SASEGT. CDR3 length equals 14 residues. The CDR3 here is CASREAGPLRGYTF. CDR3 bases: TGTGCCAGCAGGGAAGCCGGGCCCCTACGCGGCTACACCTTC.

This clonotype showed up just once. The junction departs from the called germline gene at one end, perhaps through a read error. The chain has TRBV13 and TRBJ1-1; D not certain. CDR1 is PRHDT and CDR2 is FYEKMQ in the germline V gene (reference sequence). This CDR3 contains 12 residues. The CDR3 nucleotides are TGTGTCAGCAGCTTAGGCGGAGCTGAAGCTTTCTTT. Protein sequence: CVSSLGGAEAFF.

This clonotype was counted ten times or more. The gene calls are TRBV28 and TRBJ2-6; the D is unclear. Germline V lookup: CDR1 MDHEN, CDR2 SYDVKM. CDR3 length equals 17 residues. V lost 6 bases to trimming and J lost 0 bases, with 15 bases between them. The CDR3 DNA is TGTGCCAGCAGCTACCCCGGAGTTGGCTCTGGGGCCAACGTCCTGACTTTC. It encodes CASSYPGVGSGANVLTF.

This clonotype occurred many times. V usage is TRBV29-1 and J usage is TRBJ2-7, with 9 positions matching TRBD1. The CDR3 is made up of 13 amino acids. Trimming took 4 bases from V and 2 from J; bases not matched to a gene: 3. The germline CDR1 and CDR2 sequences are SQVTM and ANQGSEA. CDR3 nucleotide sequence: TGCAGCGTTGGCGGGGACAGGGCCTACGAGCAGTACTTC. It codes for CSVGGDRAYEQYF.

The chain links TRBV11-2 to TRBJ1-5; D is uncertain. With 6 bases removed from V and 3 bases from J, the gap between germline ends came to 12 bases. CDR1 and CDR2 from the germline V gene are SGHAT and FQNNGV. The CDR3 totals 14 residues. The DNA of the CDR3 is TGTGCCAGCAGAGCCGACGGCTACAATCAGCCCCAGCATTTT. Encoded protein: CASRADGYNQPQHF.

This clonotype was found many times. A read error is possible here, since a much larger clone lies one base away. The CDR3 here is CASSRQPNTEAFF. CDR3 DNA: TGTGCCAGCAGCCGCCAGCCGAACACTGAAGCTTTCTTT. This chain links TRBV13 with TRBJ1-1; the D is unclear. Germline-derived CDR1 and CDR2 are PRHDT and FYEKMQ (reference sequence). This CDR3 is 13 amino acids long. The V gene lost 5 bases and the J gene lost 1 base, with 8 bases spanning the gap.